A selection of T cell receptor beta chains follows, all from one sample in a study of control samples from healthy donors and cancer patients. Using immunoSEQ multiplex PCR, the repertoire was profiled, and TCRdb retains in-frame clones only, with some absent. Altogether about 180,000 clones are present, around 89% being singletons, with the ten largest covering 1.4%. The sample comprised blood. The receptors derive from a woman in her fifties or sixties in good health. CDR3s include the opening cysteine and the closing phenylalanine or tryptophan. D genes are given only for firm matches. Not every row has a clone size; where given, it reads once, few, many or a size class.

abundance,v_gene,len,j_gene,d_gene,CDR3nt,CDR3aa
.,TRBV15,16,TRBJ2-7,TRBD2,TGTGCCACCAGCAGACGGGGACTAGCGGCTTCCTACGAGCAGTACTTC,CATSRRGLAASYEQYF
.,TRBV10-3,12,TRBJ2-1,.,TGTGCCATCAGTCCGGGATACAATGAGCAGTTCTTC,CAISPGYNEQFF
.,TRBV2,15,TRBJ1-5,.,TGTGCCAGCAACGCCCTGGGGGATAGCAATCAGCCCCAGCATTTT,CASNALGDSNQPQHF
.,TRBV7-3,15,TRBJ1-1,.,TGTGCCAGCAGCACCAAGGGTCGGGGGGACACTGAAGCTTTCTTT,CASSTKGRGDTEAFF
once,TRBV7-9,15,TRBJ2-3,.,TGTGCCAGCAGCCCGCAGGGCGGGATCACAGATACGCAGTATTTT,CASSPQGGITDTQYF
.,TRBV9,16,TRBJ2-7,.,TGTGCCAGCAGCGTTAGCCCGAAATTACAGCCCTACGAGCAGTACTTC,CASSVSPKLQPYEQYF
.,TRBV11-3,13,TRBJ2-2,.,TGTGCCAGCACTCAGGCGGTTGGAGGGGAGCTGTTTTTT,CASTQAVGGELFF
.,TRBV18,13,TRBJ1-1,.,TGTGCCAGCTCAGGACAGATAAACACTGAAGCTTTCTTT,CASSGQINTEAFF
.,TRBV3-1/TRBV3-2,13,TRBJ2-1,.,TGTGCCAGCAGCCAACTGGAGAGCCGTGAGCAGTTCTTC,CASSQLESREQFF
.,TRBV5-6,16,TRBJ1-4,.,TGTGCCAGCAGCTTGAACCTTGAGGGGTACGGTGAAAAACTGTTTTTT,CASSLNLEGYGEKLFF
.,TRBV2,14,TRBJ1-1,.,TGTGCCAGCATTCAGACAGGAGGAACAATAGAAGCTTTCTTT,CASIQTGGTIEAFF
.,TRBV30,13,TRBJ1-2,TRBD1,TGTGCCCGGACAGGGGTTGGTGGTCCTGGCTACACCTTC,CARTGVGGPGYTF
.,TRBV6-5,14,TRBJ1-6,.,TGTGCCAGCAGCCTTTCGGGGCGCAATTCACCCCTCCACTTT,CASSLSGRNSPLHF
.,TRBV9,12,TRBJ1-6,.,TGTGCCAGCAGCGTGCAGAATTCACCCCTCCACTTT,CASSVQNSPLHF
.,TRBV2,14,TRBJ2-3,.,TGTGCCAGCAGTGATGGCCCGCAGAAGGTTACGCAGTATTTT,CASSDGPQKVTQYF
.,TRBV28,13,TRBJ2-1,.,TGTGCCAGCCAACTTCAGCCCCACGATGAGCAGTTCTTC,CASQLQPHDEQFF
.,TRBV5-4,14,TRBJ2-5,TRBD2,TGTGCCAGCAGCAAACAAGCGGGAGAAGAGACCCAGTACTTC,CASSKQAGEETQYF
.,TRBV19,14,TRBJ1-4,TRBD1,TGTGCCAGTGGGATAGGACAGGGGCCTGGAAAACTGTTTTTT,CASGIGQGPGKLFF
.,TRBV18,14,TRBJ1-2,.,TGTGCCAGCTCACCGGCCCAAGACCTCTATGGCTACACCTTC,CASSPAQDLYGYTF
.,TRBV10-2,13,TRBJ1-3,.,TGCGCCAGCAGTGAAAGAGCTGGAAACACCATATATTTT,CASSERAGNTIYF
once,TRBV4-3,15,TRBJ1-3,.,TGCGCCAGCAGCCAAGATCGAACTTCGGGAAACACCATATATTTT,CASSQDRTSGNTIYF
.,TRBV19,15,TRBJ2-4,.,TGTGCCAGTAGTCCTAGAGGACAGGCCAAAAACATTCAGTACTTC,CASSPRGQAKNIQYF
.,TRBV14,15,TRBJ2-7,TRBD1,TGTGCCAGCAGCCCGCGGACAGGGTTGGCGTACGAGCAGTACTTC,CASSPRTGLAYEQYF
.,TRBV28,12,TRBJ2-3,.,TGTGCCACCCGAAGTTGGGCAGATACGCAGTATTTT,CATRSWADTQYF
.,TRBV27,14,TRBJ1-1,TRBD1,TGTGCCAGCAGTCCCGGGACAGGGGGCACTGAAGCTTTCTTT,CASSPGTGGTEAFF
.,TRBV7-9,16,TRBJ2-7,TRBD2,TGTGCCAGCAGCCCCATAACTAGCGGTGCTTACTACGAGCAGTACTTC,CASSPITSGAYYEQYF
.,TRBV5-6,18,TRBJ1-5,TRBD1,TGTGCCAGCAGCCGCCGACAGGGCCGACGGGGGGATTATCAGCCCCAGCATTTT,CASSRRQGRRGDYQPQHF
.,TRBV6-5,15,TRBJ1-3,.,TGTGCCAGCAGTACAGGGACCTCATCTGGAAACACCATATATTTT,CASSTGTSSGNTIYF
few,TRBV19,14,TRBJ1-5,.,TGTGCCAGTAGTGCGGGCCGGAAAGGTCAGCCCCAGCATTTT,CASSAGRKGQPQHF
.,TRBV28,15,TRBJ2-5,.,TGTGCCAGCAGTTTAGTAGGGCGGTTTCAAGAGACCCAGTACTTC,CASSLVGRFQETQYF
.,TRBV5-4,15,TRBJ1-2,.,TGTGCCAGCAGCTTGGACAGGCAGGGGAACTATGGCTACACCTTC,CASSLDRQGNYGYTF
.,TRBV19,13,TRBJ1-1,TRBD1,TGTGCCAGTAGTCCCCGACAGGGGTCTGAAGCTTTCTTT,CASSPRQGSEAFF
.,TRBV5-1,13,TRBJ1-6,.,TGCGCCAGCAGCTTGGGTGTCATGTCACCCCTCCACTTT,CASSLGVMSPLHF
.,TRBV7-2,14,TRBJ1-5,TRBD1,TGTGCCAGCAGCCAAGGGGGCCGCTATCAGCCCCAGCATTTT,CASSQGGRYQPQHF
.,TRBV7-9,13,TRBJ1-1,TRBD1,TGTGCCAGCTACTCTACAGGGGTTGGTGAAGCTTTCTTT,CASYSTGVGEAFF
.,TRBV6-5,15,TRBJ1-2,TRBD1,TGTGCCAGCAGTTACTCGACAGGGCGGTCGAATGGCTACACCTTC,CASSYSTGRSNGYTF
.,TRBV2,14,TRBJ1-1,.,TGTGCCAGCAGTGTAGGCAGTTTGAACACTGAAGCTTTCTTT,CASSVGSLNTEAFF
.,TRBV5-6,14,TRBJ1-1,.,TGTGCCAGCAGCGGACCGGGTATCGAGGCTGAAGCTTTCTTT,CASSGPGIEAEAFF
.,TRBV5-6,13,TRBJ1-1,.,TGTGCCAGCAGCCCGGGAGGCGTTTCTGAAGCTTTCTTT,CASSPGGVSEAFF
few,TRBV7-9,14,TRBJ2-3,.,TGTGCCAGCACATCTAGGGGAAGCACAGATACGCAGTATTTT,CASTSRGSTDTQYF
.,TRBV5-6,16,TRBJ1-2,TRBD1,TGTGCCAGCAGCCGACTACAGGGGTTCGGCAGGAGTGGCTACACCTTC,CASSRLQGFGRSGYTF
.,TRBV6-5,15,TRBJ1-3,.,TGTGCCAGCAGGCCGAGGCGTGATAGCCTCCTGCCCATATATTTT,CASRPRRDSLLPIYF
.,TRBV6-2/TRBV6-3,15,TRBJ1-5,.,TGTGCCAGCAGTCTCTTAGACACCATCAATCAGCCCCAGCATTTT,CASSLLDTINQPQHF
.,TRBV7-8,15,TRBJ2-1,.,TGTGCCAGCAGCTTAAGGGGGAAGGCCTACAATGAGCAGTTCTTC,CASSLRGKAYNEQFF
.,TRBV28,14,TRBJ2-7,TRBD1,TGTGCCAGCAGTTTGGGACAGGGCTCCTACGAGCAGTACTTC,CASSLGQGSYEQYF
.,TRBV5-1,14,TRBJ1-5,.,TGCGCCAGCAGCGCCGGAGATCGCAATCAGCCCCAGCATTTT,CASSAGDRNQPQHF
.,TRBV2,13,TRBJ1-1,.,TGTGCCACCACATGGGGGGTCAACACTGAAGCTTTCTTT,CATTWGVNTEAFF
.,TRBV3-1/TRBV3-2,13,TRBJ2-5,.,TGTGCCAGCAGTCCCCCAGTCATCGGGACCCAGTACTTC,CASSPPVIGTQYF
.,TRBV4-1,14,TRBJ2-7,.,TGCGCCAGCAGCCCCCACCTGGGGCCATACGAGCAGTACTTC,CASSPHLGPYEQYF
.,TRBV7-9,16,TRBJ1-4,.,TGTGCCAGCAGCTCCCCGCGGAACAGGGAAGGGGAAAAACTGTTTTTT,CASSSPRNREGEKLFF
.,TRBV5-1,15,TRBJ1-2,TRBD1,TGCGCCAGCAGCTTGTTGGGGACAGGCTGGAATGGCTACACCTTC,CASSLLGTGWNGYTF
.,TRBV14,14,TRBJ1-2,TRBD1,TGTGCCAGCAGCCAAAACAGGGGAGACTATGGCTACACCTTC,CASSQNRGDYGYTF
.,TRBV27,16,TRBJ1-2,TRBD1,TGTGCCAGCAACCCGGGACAGGGCTCGTCTAACTATGGCTACACCTTC,CASNPGQGSSNYGYTF
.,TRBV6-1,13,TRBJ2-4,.,TGTGCCAGCAGTGAAGCAGAACAAAACATTCAGTACTTC,CASSEAEQNIQYF
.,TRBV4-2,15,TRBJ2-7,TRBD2,TGTGCCAGCAGCCGGGTAACTAGCGGGATCCCCGAGCAGTACTTC,CASSRVTSGIPEQYF
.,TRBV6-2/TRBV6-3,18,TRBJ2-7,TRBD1,TGTGCCAGCAGTTACCCGAGATTCGTGGACAGGGAAACCTACGAGCAGTACTTC,CASSYPRFVDRETYEQYF
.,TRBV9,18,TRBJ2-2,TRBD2,TGTGCCAGCAGCGCGGGACTAGCGGGGGGTGGTGTCACCGGGGAGCTGTTTTTT,CASSAGLAGGGVTGELFF
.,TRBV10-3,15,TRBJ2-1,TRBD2,TGTGCCATCAGTCCAGGACTAGCGGGAGCTGGTGAGCAGTTCTTC,CAISPGLAGAGEQFF
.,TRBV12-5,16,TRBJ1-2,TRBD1,TGTGCTAGTGGTTTGGCGGGAGACAGGGGAGGATATGGCTACACCTTC,CASGLAGDRGGYGYTF